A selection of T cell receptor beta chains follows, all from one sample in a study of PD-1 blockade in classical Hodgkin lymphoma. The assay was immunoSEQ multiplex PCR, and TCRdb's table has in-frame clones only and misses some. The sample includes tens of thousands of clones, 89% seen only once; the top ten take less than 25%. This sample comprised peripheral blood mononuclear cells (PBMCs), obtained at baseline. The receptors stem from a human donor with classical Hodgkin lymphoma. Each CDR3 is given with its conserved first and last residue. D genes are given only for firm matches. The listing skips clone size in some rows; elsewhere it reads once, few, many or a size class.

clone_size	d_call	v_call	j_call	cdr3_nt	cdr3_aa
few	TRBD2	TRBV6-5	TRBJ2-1	TGTGCCAGCAGGGGAAGCGGGAGCAAGGTCGATGAGCAGTTCTTC	CASRGSGSKVDEQFF
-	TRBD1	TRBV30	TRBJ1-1	TGTGCCTGGGGAGGGGGCAGGAACACTGAAGCTTTCTTT	CAWGGGRNTEAFF
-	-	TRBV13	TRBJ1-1	TGTGCCAGCAGCCCGACGAGGAACACTGAAGCTTTCTTT	CASSPTRNTEAFF
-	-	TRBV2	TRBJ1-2	TGTGCCAGCAGTGAAACGTTCAGCTCCTATGGCTACACCTTC	CASSETFSSYGYTF
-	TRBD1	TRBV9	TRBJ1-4	TGTGCCAGCAGCGGGGGGACAGGGACGGGTGAAAAACTGTTTTTT	CASSGGTGTGEKLFF
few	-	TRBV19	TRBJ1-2	TGTGCCAGTAGTATCGGTGGAGAAGTGGGAGGATGGGACGGCTACACCTTC	CASSIGGEVGGWDGYTF
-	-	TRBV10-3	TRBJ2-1	TGTGCCACCTCCGCAGGGGCAGACAATGAGCAGTTCTTC	CATSAGADNEQFF
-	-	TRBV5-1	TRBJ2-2	TGCGCCAGCAGAATAAACTTGAACACCGGGGAGCTGTTTTTT	CASRINLNTGELFF
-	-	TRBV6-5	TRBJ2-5	TGTGCCAGCTCCCCGGGCACTCCGTATGAAGAGACCCAGTACTTC	CASSPGTPYEETQYF
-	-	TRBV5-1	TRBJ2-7	TGCGCCAGCAGCCCCGGGCCTACGTCTGGCGAGCAGTACTTC	CASSPGPTSGEQYF
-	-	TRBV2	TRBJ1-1	TGTGCCAGCAGGCGTACCTTGAACACTGAAGCTTTCTTT	CASRRTLNTEAFF
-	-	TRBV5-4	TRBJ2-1	TGTGCCAGCAGCTCCGGGACTCATTTGCCCAATGAGCAGTTCTTC	CASSSGTHLPNEQFF
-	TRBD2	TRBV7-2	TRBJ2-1	TGTGCCAGCAGCGGGAGGGGCTCCTACAATGAGCAGTTCTTC	CASSGRGSYNEQFF
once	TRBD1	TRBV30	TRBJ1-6	TGTGCCTACGAGACAGGGGGAAATTCACCCCTCCACTTT	CAYETGGNSPLHF
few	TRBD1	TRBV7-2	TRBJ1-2	TGTGCCAGCAGCCCCGACAGGGGATTCTATGGCTACACCTTC	CASSPDRGFYGYTF
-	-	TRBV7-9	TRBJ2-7	TGTGCCAGCACCGGACTGCGAGGGACCGGCTCCTACGAGCAGTACTTC	CASTGLRGTGSYEQYF
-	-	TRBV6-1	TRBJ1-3	TGTGCCGGAGGGGCGGCCAGAGGAAACACCATATATTTT	CAGGAARGNTIYF
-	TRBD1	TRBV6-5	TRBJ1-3	TGTGCCAGCAGTTCAGGGACAGTTGGAAACACCATATATTTT	CASSSGTVGNTIYF
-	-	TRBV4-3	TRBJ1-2	TGCGCCAGCAGCCAAGAATTGAAGGGTTCAAGGGGCTACACCTTC	CASSQELKGSRGYTF
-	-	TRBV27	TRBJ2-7	TGTGCCAGCAGTTTACTCCCGGGGGCCTACGAGCAGTACTTC	CASSLLPGAYEQYF
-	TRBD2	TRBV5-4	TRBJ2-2	TGTGCCAGCAGCTCCGGACTAGCGCAGAACACCGGGGAGCTGTTTTTT	CASSSGLAQNTGELFF
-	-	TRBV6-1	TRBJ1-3	TGTGCCAGCAGTAATCAGGGACTCTCTGGAAACACCATATATTTT	CASSNQGLSGNTIYF
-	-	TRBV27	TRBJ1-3	TGTGCCAGCAGTCCGCGGGGGGCTGGAAACACCATATATTTT	CASSPRGAGNTIYF
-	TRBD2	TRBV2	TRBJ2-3	TGTGCCAGCAGCCGACTAGCGGGGGAAGATACGCAGTATTTT	CASSRLAGEDTQYF
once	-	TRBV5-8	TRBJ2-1	TGTGCCAGCAGCTTGGGCCGCCTAGCTGGGAATGAGCAGTTCTTC	CASSLGRLAGNEQFF
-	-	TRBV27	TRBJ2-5	TGTGCCAGCAGTTTCAACAGGGAGCAAGAGACCCAGTACTTC	CASSFNREQETQYF
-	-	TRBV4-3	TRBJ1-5	TGCGCCAGCAGCCAAGATCCAGGCGTCAATCAGCCCCAGCATTTT	CASSQDPGVNQPQHF
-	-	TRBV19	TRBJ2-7	TGTGCCAGTAGTATAGAACAGACCGGGGGCTACGAGCAGTACTTC	CASSIEQTGGYEQYF
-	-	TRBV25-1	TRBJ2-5	TGTGCCAGCAGTGACCTAGAGGGAGGTCGTCGGGAGACCCAGTACTTC	CASSDLEGGRRETQYF
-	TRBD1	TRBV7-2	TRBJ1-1	TGTGCCAGCAGCTACCCCGGACAGGTCCTGAACACTGAAGCTTTCTTT	CASSYPGQVLNTEAFF
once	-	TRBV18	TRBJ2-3	TGTGCCAGCTCACCTGTCAGACAGCGAAGCACAGATACGCAGTATTTT	CASSPVRQRSTDTQYF
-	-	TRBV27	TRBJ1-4	TGTGCCAGCACCCGGAATTCGGGTGAAAAACTGTTTTTT	CASTRNSGEKLFF
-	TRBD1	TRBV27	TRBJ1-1	TGTGCCAGCAGTTTAGTTCGACAGGGGGCCCGAGCTTTCTTT	CASSLVRQGARAFF
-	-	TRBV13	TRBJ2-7	TGTGCCAGCAGCCAATTTGGGCTAGCGTTCTACGAGCAGTACTTC	CASSQFGLAFYEQYF
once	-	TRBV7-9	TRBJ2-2	TGTGCCAGCAGCTTAGGGGGACTGTATGGCGGGGAGCTGTTTTTT	CASSLGGLYGGELFF
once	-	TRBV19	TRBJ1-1	TGTGCCAGTAGTACCCCCGGGACGTATACTGAAGCTTTCTTT	CASSTPGTYTEAFF
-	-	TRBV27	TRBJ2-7	TGTGCCAGCAGACCCGAAGGGCGCGGGTTACGGGAGCAGTACTTC	CASRPEGRGLREQYF
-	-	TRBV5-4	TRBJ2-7	TGTGCCAGCAGCTTGGGGTTTGGAGCCTCCTACGAGCAGTACTTC	CASSLGFGASYEQYF
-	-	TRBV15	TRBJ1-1	TGTGCCACCAGCAGAGATTCGGGATTTGAAGCTTTCTTT	CATSRDSGFEAFF
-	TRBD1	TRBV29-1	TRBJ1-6	TGCAGCGTTGGTACAGGGGGTGGATCACCCCTCCACTTT	CSVGTGGGSPLHF
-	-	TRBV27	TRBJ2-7	TGTGCCAGCAGTTTTTATCTTCCGGAGCGAGGCGACTACGAGCAGTACTTC	CASSFYLPERGDYEQYF
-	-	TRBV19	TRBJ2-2	TGTGCCAGTAGTACCGGCTTGATGAACACCGGGGAGCTGTTTTTT	CASSTGLMNTGELFF
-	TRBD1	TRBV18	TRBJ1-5	TGTGCCAGCTCACCCGGACAGGGCAATCAGCCCCAGCATTTT	CASSPGQGNQPQHF
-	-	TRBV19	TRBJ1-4	TGTGCCAGTAGTATTGAGGGGCCAGTTAATGAAAAACTGTTTTTT	CASSIEGPVNEKLFF